This T cell receptor (beta chain) is drawn from a study of shared T cell receptors in the human thymus. This table comes from immunoSEQ multiplex PCR, and its TCRdb copy is limited to in-frame clones, with some not included. Seen here are 550,000 to 800,000 clones, approximately 85% observed once, and the top ten hold about 0.011%. These data are also associated with another study on human thymus T cells.

Sequencing was performed on thymocytes. The sequence came from a girl under two years old with a congenital heart defect.

This CDR3 is CASSLDYSQSNQPQHF. In nucleotides, the CDR3 is TGTGCCAGCAGCTTAGATTACAGCCAGAGCAATCAGCCCCAGCATTTT. The chain recombines TRBV7-9 with TRBJ1-5; D is unresolved. CDR3 length equals 16 residues. Germline lookup yields CDR1 SEHNR and CDR2 FQNEAQ (reference sequence). Trimming pared 1 base from V and 1 base from J, leaving 11 bases between. Combining the CDR3 with reference TRBV7-9 and TRBJ1-5 gives the whole variable domain DTGVSQNPRHKITKRGQNVTFRCDPISEHNRLYWYRQTLGQGPEFLTYFQNEAQLEKSRLLSDRFSAERPKGSFSTLEIQRTEQGDSAMYLCASSLDYSQSNQPQHFGDGTRLSIL.